This entry is about one T cell receptor (beta chain). From its re-call of the 5' RACE reads, TCRdb lists each CDR3 protein once, without DNA. The table lists approximately 380,000 distinct CDR3 sequences. The germline CDR1 and CDR2 sequences are LGHNA and YSLEER. The CDR3 loop spans 15 amino acids. This specimen belongs to a study of monozygotic twins with inflammatory bowel disease. The clonotype was recovered from a human donor with ulcerative colitis or Crohn's disease, or a healthy co-twin of an affected twin (not recorded which). Sample: blood. The chain is built from TRBV4-3 and TRBJ1-1. The CDR3 here is CASSQGGRRNTEAFF.